This TCR beta chain comes out of a study of blood T cell repertoires in COVID-19. Study-level information: PBMCs, B-cell-depleted T cells, or T cells provided the cDNA or gDNA that made up the material.

Germline V gene sequence: CDR1 SGHDN, CDR2 FVKESK. The CDR3 length is 12 residues. Between the trimmed V and J ends, which lost 5 bases and 2 bases, there was a span of 7 bases. TCRdb keeps only in-frame clones here, not all; method: immunoSEQ multiplex PCR. The data show approximately 44,000 clones, approximately 79% seen once. This receptor was obtained from a woman older than 75 with acute or convalescent COVID-19. The V and J genes are TRBV14 and TRBJ2-7; D perhaps matches TRBD1 (6 bases). Sequencing was carried out using peripheral blood. The CDR3: CASSGQTYEQYF. In DNA, the CDR3 is TGTGCCAGCAGCGGACAGACCTACGAGCAGTACTTC.